What follows are 20 T cell receptor beta chains derived from one specimen sequenced in a study of blood T cell repertoires in COVID-19. Clones were sequenced by immunoSEQ multiplex PCR, and TCRdb holds only the in-frame ones, with some missing. The sample contains over 55,000 clones, 84% of which appear only once. The sequenced sample was peripheral blood. The source of these receptors is a man older than 75 with COVID-19, enrolled during active disease.

This clone was picked up a small number of times. One end of the junction does not line up with germline, which may come from a read error. For the CDR3, the DNA is TGTGCCAGCAGTTTAGGCGGGGGGGCGACCTGGGTCTTC. Protein sequence: CASSLGGGATWVF. The V gene is TRBV28, the J gene TRBJ2-1; 9 bases align to TRBD2. Germline V CDR1 and CDR2: MDHEN, SYDVKM. CDR3 size: 13 residues.

This clone was observed a handful of times. V is TRBV27 and J is TRBJ1-2; 10 nucleotides align to TRBD1. The length of the CDR3 is 19 residues. Germline V gene data show CDR1 as MNHEY and CDR2 as SMNVEV (reference sequence). V lost 3 bases and J lost 4; bases outside the gene matches: 17. The CDR3 reads CASSFSVLTPGQGIYGYTF. The CDR3 region has the DNA TGTGCCAGCAGTTTTTCGGTCCTTACTCCGGGACAGGGGATCTATGGCTACACCTTC.

The rearrangement joins TRBV5-1 to TRBJ1-3; D possibly corresponds to TRBD1 (6 bases). Germline assignment: CDR1 SGHRS and CDR2 YFSETQ. The CDR3 loop spans 15 amino acids. The V end was cut by 7 bases, the J end by 0 bases, with 14 bases between. CDR3 sequence reads: CASGTGTSSGNTIYF. CDR3 nucleotide sequence: TGCGCCAGCGGCACAGGGACCTCCTCTGGAAACACCATATATTTT.

The chain combines TRBV19 with TRBJ1-5; 9 bases line up with TRBD1. The CDR3 loop spans 15 amino acids. Germline V gene data show CDR1 as LNHDA and CDR2 as SQIVND (reference sequence). The J segment lost 2 bases and the V segment lost 9 bases, leaving 8 bases of the junction unmatched. CDR3 amino acids: CASYVTGGGNQPQHF. The CDR3 DNA reads TGTGCCAGCTATGTGACAGGGGGTGGCAATCAGCCCCAGCATTTT. Variable domain in full (rest from reference TRBV19 and TRBJ1-5): DGGITQSPKYLFRKEGQNVTLSCEQNLNHDAMYWYRQDPGQGLRLIYYSQIVNDFQKGDIAEGYSVSREKKESFPLTVTSAQKNPTAFYLCASYVTGGGNQPQHFGDGTRLSIL.

The rearrangement uses TRBV29-1 and TRBJ1-1, with 7 bases lining up with TRBD1. CDR1 is SQVTM and CDR2 is ANQGSEA in the germline V gene. The CDR3 is 13 amino acids. The junction had 6 bases not matched to a gene; V was cut back by 4 bases and J by 4 bases. The CDR3 DNA reads as TGCAGCGTTGCCCTGGCAGGGGGCACTGAAGCTTTCTTT. Translating it yields CSVALAGGTEAFF.

Written as DNA, the CDR3 is TGTGCCACCAGTGATTCCCAGGGGGCCAACTATGGCTACACCTTC. It codes for CATSDSQGANYGYTF. V gene TRBV24-1 combines with J gene TRBJ1-2; 8 bases agree with TRBD1. CDR3 length: 15 residues. Germline V gene lookup returns CDR1 KGHDR and CDR2 SFDVKD. V lost 2 bases and J lost 2; bases outside the gene matches: 3.

The chain uses TRBV7-9 and TRBJ2-5, with 9 bases lining up with TRBD2. V lost 5 bases, J lost 5 bases, and 6 bases stayed unmatched. The CDR3 contains 14 residues. From germline, CDR1 is SEHNR and CDR2 FQNEAQ (reference sequence). CDR3 loop: CASSPGLAGETQYF. For the CDR3, the DNA is TGTGCCAGCAGCCCGGGACTAGCCGGGGAGACCCAGTACTTC.

This clone was seen just once. The chain is built from TRBV7-2 and TRBJ2-7; possible D gene TRBD2, 6 bases. This CDR3 has 11 residues. Trimming took off 5 bases at V and 6 bases at J, with 8 bases between the two ends. CDR1 SGHTA and CDR2 FQGNSA come from the germline V gene. CDR3 in amino acids: CASSPGGEQYV. CDR3 coding DNA: TGTGCCAGCAGCCCCGGGGGCGAGCAGTACGTC.

The genes are TRBV9 and TRBJ1-2; 7 positions match TRBD1. This CDR3 has 13 amino acids. Germline trimming cut 3 bases from V and 6 bases from J; bases unmatched to any gene: 5. Germline CDR1 reads SGDLS; CDR2 reads YYNGEE. CDR3 DNA sequence: TGTGCCAGCAGCGCAGGAGGGGGCGATGGCTACACCTTC. Protein: CASSAGGGDGYTF.

The CDR3 is CASSQEGGALATNEKLFF. DNA for the CDR3: TGTGCCAGCAGCCAAGAGGGAGGAGCACTTGCAACTAATGAAAAACTGTTTTTT. The J gene is TRBJ1-4, the V gene TRBV3-1 (or the pseudogene TRBV3-2); D is undetermined. Germline CDR1 is LGHDT and CDR2 is YNNKEL (reference sequence). Trimming removed 0 bases at V and 0 bases at J, with 14 bases between. The CDR3 totals 18 residues.

This chain connects TRBV5-1 to TRBJ1-6; TRBD1 aligns across 8 bases. Per the germline V gene, CDR1 is SGHRS and CDR2 is YFSETQ. The CDR3 is 16 residues long. The trim removed 7 bases at V and 9 bases at J, leaving 15 bases unmatched. The CDR3 DNA is TGCGCCAGCGGACTTGACAGGGGAGACGGGGGTTCACCCCTCCACTTT. It codes for CASGLDRGDGGSPLHF.

V usage is TRBV6-2 or TRBV6-3 and J usage is TRBJ2-5; tentative D call: TRBD1 (5 bases). Deletions cut 4 bases from V and 2 bases from J, with 17 bases between. CDR1 and CDR2 (germline): MNHEY, SVGEGT. The length of the CDR3 is 16 residues. The CDR3 region is CASSSPLAAGQETQYF. DNA of the CDR3: TGTGCCAGCAGTTCCCCCTTGGCGGCAGGGCAAGAGACCCAGTACTTC.

CDR3 region: CATSDVRAYNEQFF. The CDR3 DNA reads as TGTGCCACCAGTGATGTCCGGGCCTACAATGAGCAGTTCTTC. The rearrangement uses TRBV24-1 and TRBJ2-1; D unresolved. The CDR3 extends over 14 amino acids. Looked up from germline, CDR1 is KGHDR and CDR2 is SFDVKD. The V gene lost 3 bases and the J gene lost 2 bases, with 7 bases spanning the gap.

The gene calls are TRBV7-2 and TRBJ1-3; 9 positions match TRBD1. The V gene end was trimmed by 5 bases and the J gene end by 3 bases; junction bases not matched to a gene: 2. In germline, CDR1 is SGHTA, CDR2 FQGNSA. The CDR3 length is 14 residues. In DNA form, the CDR3 reads TGTGCCAGCAGCCCGGACAGGGGTGGAAACACCATATATTTT. Translation gives CASSPDRGGNTIYF.

Concerning this clone itself: A single base separates this from a much larger clone, so it may be a read error. The rearrangement links TRBV5-1 to TRBJ2-5; TRBD2 agrees at 8 bases. This CDR3 region has 17 residues. With 5 bases clipped from V and 5 bases from J, the junction kept 17 bases outside the gene matches. Germline CDR1 reads SGHRS; CDR2 reads YFSETQ. The CDR3 loop reads CASSFSTGAGGLETQYF. The CDR3 nucleotides read TGCGCCAGCAGTTTCTCGACGGGGGCGGGGGGCCTTGAGACCCAGTACTTC.

The CDR3 coding sequence is TGTGCCAGCAGTTTAACCCTAGCGCCCTCCTACAATGAGCAGTTCTTC. Translated: CASSLTLAPSYNEQFF. The J gene is TRBJ2-1, the V gene TRBV28; maybe TRBD2 (6 bases). V shed 2 bases and J shed 0 bases, with 11 bases lying between them. There are 16 residues in the CDR3. Germline CDR1 is MDHEN and CDR2 is SYDVKM.

J is TRBJ1-1 and V is TRBV7-2, with 8 bases identical to TRBD1. There are 14 residues in the CDR3. The J segment lost 4 bases and the V segment lost 5 bases, leaving 6 bases of the junction unmatched. The V gene's germline CDR1 is SGHTA and CDR2 FQGNSA. The CDR3 DNA reads TGTGCCAGCAGCCTGGACAGGGCTGGCACTGAAGCTTTCTTT. It yields the protein CASSLDRAGTEAFF.

This rearrangement joins TRBV6-5 to TRBJ1-2; perhaps TRBD1 as D (5 bases). Trimming took off 5 bases at V and 5 bases at J, with 9 bases between the two ends. CDR1 is MNHEY and CDR2 is SVGAGI in the germline V gene. The CDR3 is 12 residues long. CDR3 sequence: CASSRDSYGYTF. CDR3 DNA sequence: TGTGCCAGCAGTCGGGACTCTTATGGCTACACCTTC.

This chain joins TRBV15 and TRBJ2-5; D possibly corresponds to TRBD1 (5 bases). CDR1 and CDR2 from the germline V gene are LNHNV and YYDKDF (reference sequence). This CDR3 is built from 15 residues. The ends were cut back, 5 bases at V and 5 bases at J, with 18 bases in the middle. This CDR3 is CATSGIDSLRETQYF. The CDR3 DNA reads as TGTGCCACCAGCGGAATAGACAGCTTGCGGGAGACCCAGTACTTC.

The J gene is TRBJ1-3, the V gene TRBV19; D is ambiguous. There are 16 residues in the CDR3. The V gene lost 5 bases and the J gene lost 0 bases, with 14 bases spanning the gap. CDR1 and CDR2 from the germline V gene are LNHDA and SQIVND (reference sequence). The CDR3 nucleotides are TGTGCCAGTAGTGAGACGCGGGTGATCTCTGGAAACACCATATATTTT. Its protein is CASSETRVISGNTIYF.